Listed here are 8 T cell receptor beta chains from one sample, sequenced in a study of tumor-infiltrating lymphocytes in primary liver carcinoma (dated by TCRdb to the late 2010s). Instrument on record: Illumina HiSeq 2500. TCRbeta-specific cDNA was reverse-transcribed from roughly 500 ng total RNA using a constant-region primer and ProtoScript II reverse transcriptase. TCRbeta libraries were built with three nested multiplex PCR rounds, a slightly modified ARM-PCR procedure. Multiplex TRBV1-TRBV30 forward primers and a Cbeta reverse primer were used in the first two PCR rounds, each of which was run for around 9 cycles. The public reads were reanalyzed by TCRdb: fastp trimming at Q25, MiXCR alignment, in-frame beta chains only. When rows share a CDR3 protein, they turn into one entry using the most common DNA and genes. The sample yields tens of thousands of distinct CDR3 sequences; over 65% were counted once. The ten largest clones represent approximately 25% of the sample.

Without any cell sorting, total RNA and DNA were extracted together from roughly 21-30 mg of bulk tissue using the AllPrep DNA/RNA mini kit. Material: liver tumor tissue from sampling region 5. What the cell subset or site label conveys for this sample: tumor region T5, tumor centre. All receptors come from a middle-aged man with primary liver carcinoma and hepatitis B virus infection.

This clonotype was counted between two and nine times. The chain joins TRBV6-1 to TRBJ2-1, with TRBD2 matching over 9 bases. Germline loops: CDR1 MNHNS, CDR2 SASEGT. The CDR3 has 15 amino acids. V lost 10 bases to trimming and J lost 6 bases; unmatched junction nucleotides: 13. The CDR3 DNA reads as TGTGCCACCAGAGACAGACTAGCGGAAGCCAATGAGCAGTTCTTC. Translating it yields CATRDRLAEANEQFF.

Only one count was recorded for this clonotype. The chain couples TRBV29-1 to TRBJ2-7, with D unresolved. The CDR3 sequence is 11 residues long. V lost 4 bases and J 13 bases, leaving 17 bases between the germline ends. Germline V CDR1 and CDR2: SQVTM, ANQGSEA. The CDR3 loop is CSVVWASEPYF. CDR3 DNA: TGCAGCGTTGTTTGGGCCTCAGAGCCATACTTC.

In regard to this clonotype: At one end, the junction sequence differs from germline, possibly due to a read error. The V call is TRBV11-1, the J call TRBJ2-1; D perhaps matches TRBD2 (5 bases). The CDR3 runs to 14 residues. Germline lookup yields CDR1 SGHAT and CDR2 FQDESV (reference sequence). The CDR3 spells CASSLVDSCNEQFF. The CDR3 coding sequence is TGTGCCAGCAGTTTAGTGGACTCCTGCAATGAGCAGTTCTTC.

Points on this clonotype: One end of the junction varies from germline; a read error may be responsible. The chain uses TRBV6-2 or TRBV6-3 and TRBJ2-7; D is uncertain. This CDR3 region has 13 residues. Germline-derived CDR1 and CDR2 are MNHEY and SVGEGT. The CDR3 DNA reads as TGTGCCAGCAGTAATGAGGTACCATACGAGCAGTATTTC. Protein sequence: CASSNEVPYEQYF.

The genes are TRBV11-3 and TRBJ2-1; D unclear. The V gene's germline CDR1 is SGHNT and CDR2 YENEEA. The V and J ends lost 9 bases and 9 bases respectively, with 15 bases between them. The CDR3 runs 12 residues. CDR3 loop: CARRLNASEQFF. The DNA for the CDR3 is TGTGCCAGACGCTTAAATGCCAGTGAGCAGTTCTTC.

The chain couples TRBV6-1 to TRBJ1-2; TRBD1 agrees at 7 bases. The CDR3 covers 13 residues. The ends lost 5 bases at V and 7 bases at J; junction bases unmatched: 7. Germline V gene data show CDR1 as MNHNS and CDR2 as SASEGT. The CDR3 nucleotides read TGTGCCAGCAGTACGGGACAGTCATGTGGCTACACCTTC. Amino acid sequence: CASSTGQSCGYTF.

The J gene is TRBJ2-7, the V gene TRBV11-1; perhaps D is TRBD1 or TRBD2 (5 bases each). The J call may be incorrect, as the DNA end agrees better with TRBJ2-1. The CDR3 totals 13 residues. Germline lookup yields CDR1 SGHAT and CDR2 FQDESV (reference sequence). Here the CDR3 DNA reads TGTGCCAGTAGGGAAGATAGTGGGGACGAGCAGTTCTTC. The encoded protein is CASREDSGDEQFF.

A note on this clonotype: The conserved phenylalanine or tryptophan normally closing the CDR3 is absent here, so this likely arose from a read error. The chain carries TRBV11-2 and TRBJ2-7; D is undetermined. There are 17 residues in the CDR3. Per germline, CDR1 SGHAT and CDR2 FQNNGV. V lost 4 bases and J lost 4, with 23 bases in between. The CDR3 loop reads CASSSLVAPSTPYEQYY. The CDR3 region has the DNA TGTGCCAGCAGCTCCCTCGTGGCTCCCTCCACCCCTTACGAGCAGTACTAC.